These 13 T cell receptor beta chains were all obtained from the same sample, sequenced in a study of blood T cell repertoires in COVID-19. The repertoire was sequenced with immunoSEQ multiplex PCR; TCRdb's copy has only in-frame clones and lacks some. The table shows some 200,000 clones, with roughly 76% occurring only once. The sequencing input was peripheral blood. These receptors were obtained from a woman of 80 years or more with COVID-19, enrolled during active disease.

This chain joins TRBV4-1 and TRBJ1-1; 9 nucleotides match TRBD1. CDR1 and CDR2 from the germline V gene are MGHRA and YSYEKL. This CDR3 contains 15 residues. With V trimmed by 2 bases and J by 6 bases, 7 bases remained unmatched. The CDR3 sequence is CASSQWGQGRAEAFF. Written as DNA, the CDR3 is TGCGCCAGCAGCCAATGGGGACAGGGTCGAGCTGAAGCTTTCTTT.

This clone came up many times. The chain joins TRBV7-2 to TRBJ2-7; 7 bases are shared with TRBD2. CDR1 SGHTA and CDR2 FQGNSA come from the germline V gene. Losses at the gene ends were 1 base for V and 3 bases for J; bases not matched to a gene: 3. The CDR3 contains 14 residues. The CDR3 is CASSLGAGFYEQYF. The CDR3, as DNA: TGTGCCAGCAGCTTAGGAGCGGGGTTCTACGAGCAGTACTTC.

The V gene is TRBV10-3, the J gene TRBJ1-1, with D perhaps TRBD1 (6 bases). Germline-derived CDR1 and CDR2 are ENHRY and SYGVKD. Deletions cut 4 bases from V and 1 base from J, with 13 bases between. The CDR3 is made up of 15 amino acids. The CDR3 DNA sequence: TGTGCCATCAGTGGAAATTTAGGGGGGAACACTGAAGCTTTCTTT. Translation gives CAISGNLGGNTEAFF.

In DNA form, the CDR3 reads TGTGCCATCAGAGGACAGACAACTAACTATGGCTACACCTTC. Its translation: CAIRGQTTNYGYTF. The rearrangement links TRBV10-3 to TRBJ1-2; D perhaps matches TRBD1 (6 bases). V shed 6 bases and J shed 0 bases, with 11 bases lying between them. Germline V gives CDR1 ENHRY, CDR2 SYGVKD. This CDR3 has 14 residues.

CDR3 bases: TGTGCCAGCAGCCCACCCGGGACAGGTTTTATCATCGGGGAAAAACTGTTTTTT. This translates into CASSPPGTGFIIGEKLFF. The chain links TRBV28 to TRBJ1-4, with 8 bases matching TRBD1. From germline, CDR1 is MDHEN and CDR2 SYDVKM. J was trimmed by 8 bases and V by 6 bases; bases with no gene match: 20. The CDR3 has 18 amino acids.

The V and J genes are TRBV28 and TRBJ2-3; TRBD1 is a possible D gene (5 bases). V lost 6 bases, J lost 2 bases, and 24 bases lay in between. This CDR3 spans 18 amino acids. The V gene's germline CDR1 is MDHEN and CDR2 SYDVKM. DNA for the CDR3: TGTGCCAGCAGACCCCTGGATCTCCCTAGGGGCCCCACAGATACGCAGTATTTT. Translating it yields CASRPLDLPRGPTDTQYF.

The chain carries TRBV28 and TRBJ2-2; D is perhaps TRBD1 (6 bases). CDR1 and CDR2 (germline): MDHEN, SYDVKM. This CDR3 has 14 amino acids. Trimming took 8 bases from V and 2 from J, leaving 12 bases between them. This chain's CDR3 is CASRGHVNTGELFF. The DNA of the CDR3 is TGTGCCAGCCGGGGACACGTCAACACCGGGGAGCTGTTTTTT. Based on the CDR3 plus reference TRBV28 and TRBJ2-2, the full variable domain is DVKVTQSSRYLVKRTGEKVFLECVQDMDHENMFWYRQDPGLGLRLIYFSYDVKMKEKGDIPEGYSVSREKKERFSLILESASTNQTSMYLCASRGHVNTGELFFGEGSRLTVL.

The rearrangement joins TRBV9 to TRBJ1-5; D gene unclear. The V end lost 0 bases, the J end lost 4 bases, and 8 bases lay between the germline ends. Germline CDR1 SGDLS, CDR2 YYNGEE. The CDR3 is 14 amino acids. This chain's CDR3 is CASSVGSRNQPQHF. The CDR3 DNA sequence: TGTGCCAGCAGCGTAGGATCCAGGAATCAGCCCCAGCATTTT. Using reference TRBV9 and TRBJ1-5 for the parts outside the CDR3, the full variable domain is DSGVTQTPKHLITATGQRVTLRCSPRSGDLSVYWYQQSLDQGLQFLIQYYNGEERAKGNILERFSAQQFPDLHSELNLSSLELGDSALYFCASSVGSRNQPQHFGDGTRLSIL.

This clone was seen a single time. CDR3 DNA: TGTGCCAGCAGCCCCACTAGCGGTTACAATGAGCAGTTCTTC. It codes for CASSPTSGYNEQFF. The chain joins TRBV7-2 to TRBJ2-1, with 8 nucleotides matching TRBD2. The CDR3 extends over 14 amino acids. The trim removed 5 bases at V and 4 bases at J, leaving 4 bases unmatched. Germline CDR1 reads SGHTA; CDR2 reads FQGNSA.

In its sample, this clone was seen a few times. The chain recombines TRBV5-6 with TRBJ1-1; TRBD1 matches 7 bases. The CDR3 runs to 12 residues. Germline lookup yields CDR1 SGHDT and CDR2 YYEEEE. J was trimmed by 9 bases and V by 4 bases; bases with no gene match: 6. The CDR3 bases are TGTGCCAGCAGCCAGACAGGGCAAAAAGCTTTCTTT. Its translation is CASSQTGQKAFF. Full variable domain (rest looked up from reference TRBV5-6 and TRBJ1-1): DAGVTQSPTHLIKTRGQQVTLRCSPKSGHDTVSWYQQALGQGPQFIFQYYEEEERQRGNFPDRFSGHQFPNYSSELNVNALLLGDSALYLCASSQTGQKAFFGQGTRLTVV.

The chain carries TRBV11-3 and TRBJ2-1, with a weak D call TRBD1 (6 bases). The CDR3 consists of 14 residues. Germline V gene sequence: CDR1 SGHNT, CDR2 YENEEA. V was cut by 1 base and J by 7 bases, with 11 bases left in between. CDR3 residues: CASSLAGGGNEQFF. For the CDR3, the DNA is TGTGCCAGCAGCTTAGCTGGGGGCGGGAATGAGCAGTTCTTC.

This rearrangement joins TRBV7-9 to TRBJ2-5; 12 bases line up with TRBD2. CDR3 size: 16 residues. V shed 6 bases, J shed 4 bases, and the junction held 9 bases outside the gene matches. Germline CDR1 and CDR2: SEHNR and FQNEAQ (reference sequence). DNA of the CDR3: TGTGCCAGCAGTCCGACTAGCGGGAGAGGGATAGAGACCCAGTACTTC. This codes for CASSPTSGRGIETQYF.

V usage is TRBV28 and J usage is TRBJ2-1; D possibly corresponds to TRBD1 (5 bases). This CDR3 is built from 15 residues. V gave up 0 bases and J gave up 4 bases, with 10 bases separating them. The germline CDR1 and CDR2 sequences are MDHEN and SYDVKM. The CDR3 bases are TGTGCCAGCAGTTTATGGAGCAGGGCTTACAATGAGCAGTTCTTC. Its translation: CASSLWSRAYNEQFF.